The sequence of this TCR beta chain was determined in a study of vaccination effects on CD4 cells after COVID-19. The germline V gene encodes CDR1 SNHLY and CDR2 FYNNEI. This CDR3 spans 13 amino acids. Ahead of sequencing, the ViraFEST assay grew antigen-specific CD4+ T cells using viral peptide pools. The culture ran for 10 days before CD4+ T cells were isolated. The cohort was immunized with two doses of either the BNT162b2 or mRNA-1273 vaccine. Researchers reported culturing a few million PBMC in each well, adding around 9.6 IU/ml IL-2 and 10 ug/ml peptides. With respect to this clone: The target antigen is unknown. One end of the junction does not line up with germline, which may come from a read error.

Sequencing used immunoSEQ multiplex PCR; TCRdb keeps in-frame clones, though not all of them. The profile shows under 35,000 clones, approximately 71% of them singletons. This sample comprised CD4+ T cells from PBMCs cultured with HCoV-NL63 spike peptides, obtained after COVID-19 vaccination. The chain is built from TRBV2 and TRBJ1-2; no clear D gene. This TCR was recovered from a human donor who received a COVID-19 vaccine. CDR3 sequence reads: CASSEGKNYGYTF. The CDR3 DNA follows: TGTGCCAGCAGCGAAGGGAAAAATTATGGCTACACCTTC. The full variable domain, rest sourced from reference TRBV2 and TRBJ1-2, is EPEVTQTPSHQVTQMGQEVILRCVPISNHLYFYWYRQILGQKVEFLVSFYNNEISEKSEIFDDQFSVERPDGSNFTLKIRSTKLEDSAMYFCASSEGKNYGYTFGSGTRLTVV.